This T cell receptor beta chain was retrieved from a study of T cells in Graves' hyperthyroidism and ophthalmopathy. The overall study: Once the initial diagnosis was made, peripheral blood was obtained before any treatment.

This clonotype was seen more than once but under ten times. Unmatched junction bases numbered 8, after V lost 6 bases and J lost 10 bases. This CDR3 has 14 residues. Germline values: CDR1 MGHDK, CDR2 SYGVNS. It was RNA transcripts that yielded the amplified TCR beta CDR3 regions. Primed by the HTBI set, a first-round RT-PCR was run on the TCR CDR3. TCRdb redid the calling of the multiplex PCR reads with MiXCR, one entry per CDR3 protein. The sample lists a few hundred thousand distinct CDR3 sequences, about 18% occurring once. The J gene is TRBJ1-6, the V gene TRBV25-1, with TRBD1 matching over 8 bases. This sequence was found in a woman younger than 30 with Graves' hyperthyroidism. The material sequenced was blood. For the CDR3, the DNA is TGTGCCAGCAGCCCCTGGACAGGGAGCTCACCCCTCCACTTT. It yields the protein CASSPWTGSSPLHF.